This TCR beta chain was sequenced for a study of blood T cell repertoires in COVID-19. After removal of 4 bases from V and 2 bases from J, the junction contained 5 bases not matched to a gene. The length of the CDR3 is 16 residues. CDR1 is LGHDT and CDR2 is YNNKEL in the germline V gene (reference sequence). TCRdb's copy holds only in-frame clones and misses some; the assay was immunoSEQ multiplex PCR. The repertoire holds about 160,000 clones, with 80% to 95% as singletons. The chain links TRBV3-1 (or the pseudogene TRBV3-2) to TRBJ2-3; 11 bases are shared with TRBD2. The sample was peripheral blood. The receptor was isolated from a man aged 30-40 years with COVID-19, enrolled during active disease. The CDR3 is CASSPGTSGLTDTQYF. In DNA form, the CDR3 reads TGTGCCAGCAGCCCGGGGACTAGCGGACTCACAGATACGCAGTATTTT.